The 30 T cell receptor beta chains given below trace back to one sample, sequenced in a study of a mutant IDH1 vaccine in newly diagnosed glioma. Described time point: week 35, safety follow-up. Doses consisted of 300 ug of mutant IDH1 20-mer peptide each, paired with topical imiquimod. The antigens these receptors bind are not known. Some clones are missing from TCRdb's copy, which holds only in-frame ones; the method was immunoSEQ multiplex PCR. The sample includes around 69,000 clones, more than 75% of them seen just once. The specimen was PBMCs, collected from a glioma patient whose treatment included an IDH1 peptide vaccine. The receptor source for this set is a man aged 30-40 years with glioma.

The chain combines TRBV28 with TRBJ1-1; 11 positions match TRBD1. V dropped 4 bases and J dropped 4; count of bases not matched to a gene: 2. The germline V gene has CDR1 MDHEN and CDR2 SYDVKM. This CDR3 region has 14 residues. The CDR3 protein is CASSSGQGGTEAFF. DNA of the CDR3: TGTGCCAGCAGTTCGGGACAGGGGGGCACTGAAGCTTTCTTT.

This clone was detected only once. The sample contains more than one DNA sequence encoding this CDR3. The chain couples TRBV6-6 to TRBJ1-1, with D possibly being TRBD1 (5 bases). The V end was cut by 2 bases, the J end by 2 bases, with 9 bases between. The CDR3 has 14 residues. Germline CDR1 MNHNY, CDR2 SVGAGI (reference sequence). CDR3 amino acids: CASSYGGVNTEAFF. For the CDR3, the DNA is TGTGCCAGCAGTTACGGGGGGGTAAACACTGAAGCTTTCTTT.

The CDR3 nucleotides are TGTGCCAGCAGTGAGGACAGGAGAACGGGTACGCAGTATTTT. Translating it yields CASSEDRRTGTQYF. The chain carries TRBV6-1 and TRBJ2-3; TRBD1 aligns across 7 bases. In germline, CDR1 is MNHNS, CDR2 SASEGT. After removal of 3 bases from V and 8 bases from J, the junction contained 8 bases not matched to a gene. CDR3 length equals 14 residues.

The CDR3 nucleotides are TGTGCCAGCAGTCGGACTAGCGGGAGAGAAGAGACCCAGTACTTC. Protein: CASSRTSGREETQYF. The chain uses TRBV7-6 and TRBJ2-5; 13 positions agree with TRBD2. CDR3 size: 15 residues. The germline V gene encodes CDR1 SGHVS and CDR2 FNYEAQ. V was clipped by 6 bases and J by 3 bases; unmatched bases: 4.

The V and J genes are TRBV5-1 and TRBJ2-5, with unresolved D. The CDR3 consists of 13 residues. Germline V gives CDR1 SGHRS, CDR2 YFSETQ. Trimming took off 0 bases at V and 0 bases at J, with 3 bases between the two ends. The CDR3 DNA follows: TGCGCCAGCAGCTTGGGGTACCAAGAGACCCAGTACTTC. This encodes CASSLGYQETQYF.

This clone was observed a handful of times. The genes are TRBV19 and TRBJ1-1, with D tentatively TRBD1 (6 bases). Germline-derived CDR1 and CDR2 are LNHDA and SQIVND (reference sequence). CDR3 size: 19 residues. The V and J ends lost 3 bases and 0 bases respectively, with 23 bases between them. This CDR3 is CASSILESSGDYLNTEAFF. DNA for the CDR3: TGTGCCAGTAGTATCCTCGAATCTTCAGGGGACTACCTGAACACTGAAGCTTTCTTT.

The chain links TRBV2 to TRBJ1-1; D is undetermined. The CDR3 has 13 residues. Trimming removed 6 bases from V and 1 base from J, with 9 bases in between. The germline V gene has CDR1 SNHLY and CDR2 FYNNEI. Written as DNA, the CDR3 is TGTGCCAGCAGGGGTGAGGCGAACACTGAAGCTTTCTTT. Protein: CASRGEANTEAFF.

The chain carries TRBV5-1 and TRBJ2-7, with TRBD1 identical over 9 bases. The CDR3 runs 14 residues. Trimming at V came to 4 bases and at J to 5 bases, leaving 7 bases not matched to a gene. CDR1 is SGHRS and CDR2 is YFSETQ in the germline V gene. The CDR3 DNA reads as TGCGCCAGCAGCACCGGGACAGGGTCTCACGAGCAGTACTTC. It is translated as CASSTGTGSHEQYF.

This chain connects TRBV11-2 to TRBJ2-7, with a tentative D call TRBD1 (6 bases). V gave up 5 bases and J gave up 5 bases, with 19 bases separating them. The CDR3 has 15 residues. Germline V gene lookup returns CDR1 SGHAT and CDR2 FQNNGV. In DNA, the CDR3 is TGTGCCAGCAGCCGACGAAACAGGGCCAATGACGAGCAGTACTTC. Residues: CASSRRNRANDEQYF.

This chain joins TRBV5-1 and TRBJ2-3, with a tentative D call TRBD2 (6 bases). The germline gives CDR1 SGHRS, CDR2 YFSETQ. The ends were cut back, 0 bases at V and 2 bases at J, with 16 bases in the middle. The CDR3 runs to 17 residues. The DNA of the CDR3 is TGCGCCAGCAGCTTGGAGGCGGGGAGACACTACACAGATACGCAGTATTTT. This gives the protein CASSLEAGRHYTDTQYF.

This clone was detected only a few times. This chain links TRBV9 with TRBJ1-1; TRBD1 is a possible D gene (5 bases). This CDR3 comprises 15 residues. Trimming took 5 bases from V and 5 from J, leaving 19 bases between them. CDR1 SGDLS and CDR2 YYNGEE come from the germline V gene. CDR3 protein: CASSPRWGRGTEAFF. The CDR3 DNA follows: TGTGCCAGCAGTCCAAGATGGGGCCGGGGGACTGAAGCTTTCTTT.

The CDR3 sequence is CASSVETSSLEAFF. The CDR3 DNA reads TGTGCCAGCAGCGTAGAAACCTCAAGCCTAGAAGCTTTCTTT. The J gene is TRBJ1-1, the V gene TRBV9; D ambiguous. Trimming shortened V by 0 bases and J by 8 bases, and 14 bases separated the two germline ends. Germline CDR1 reads SGDLS; CDR2 reads YYNGEE. The CDR3 spans 14 residues.

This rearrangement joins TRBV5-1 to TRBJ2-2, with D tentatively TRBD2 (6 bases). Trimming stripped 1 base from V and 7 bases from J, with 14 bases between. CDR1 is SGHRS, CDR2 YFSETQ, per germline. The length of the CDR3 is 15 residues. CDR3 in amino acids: CASSLSGADSGELFF. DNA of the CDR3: TGCGCCAGCAGCTTGTCGGGAGCGGATAGCGGGGAGCTGTTTTTT.

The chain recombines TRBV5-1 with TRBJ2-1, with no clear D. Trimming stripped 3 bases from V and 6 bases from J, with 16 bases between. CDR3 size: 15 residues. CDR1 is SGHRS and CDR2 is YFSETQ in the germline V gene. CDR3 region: CASSWITEGSNEQFF. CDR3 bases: TGCGCCAGCAGCTGGATCACGGAAGGGTCCAATGAGCAGTTCTTC.

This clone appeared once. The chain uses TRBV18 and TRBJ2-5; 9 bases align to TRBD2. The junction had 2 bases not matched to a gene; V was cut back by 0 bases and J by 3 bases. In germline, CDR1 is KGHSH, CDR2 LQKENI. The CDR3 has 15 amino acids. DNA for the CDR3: TGTGCCAGCTCACCACCAGCGGGAGGTGAAGAGACCCAGTACTTC. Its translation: CASSPPAGGEETQYF. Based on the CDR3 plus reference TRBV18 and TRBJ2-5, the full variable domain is NAGVMQNPRHLVRRRGQEARLRCSPMKGHSHVYWYRQLPEEGLKFMVYLQKENIIDESGMPKERFSAEFPKEGPSILRIQQVVRGDSAAYFCASSPPAGGEETQYFGPGTRLLVL.

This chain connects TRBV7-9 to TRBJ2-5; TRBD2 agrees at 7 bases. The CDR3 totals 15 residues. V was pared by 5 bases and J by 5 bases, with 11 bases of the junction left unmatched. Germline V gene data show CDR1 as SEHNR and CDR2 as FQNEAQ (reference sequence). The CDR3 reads CASSTTGGRGETQYF. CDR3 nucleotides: TGTGCCAGCAGCACCACCGGCGGGCGGGGGGAGACCCAGTACTTC.

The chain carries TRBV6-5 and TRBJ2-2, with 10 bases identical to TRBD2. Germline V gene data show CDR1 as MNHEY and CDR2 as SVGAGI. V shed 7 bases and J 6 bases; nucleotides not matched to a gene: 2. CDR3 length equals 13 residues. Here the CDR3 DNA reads TGTGCCAGCAAGAGCGGGAGGGCCGGGGAGCTGTTTTTT. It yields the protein CASKSGRAGELFF.

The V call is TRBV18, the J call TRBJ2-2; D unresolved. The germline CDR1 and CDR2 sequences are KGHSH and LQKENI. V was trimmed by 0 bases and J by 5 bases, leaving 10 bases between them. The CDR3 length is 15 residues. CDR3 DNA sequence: TGTGCCAGCTCACCACCGATCCGAGAAACCGGGGAGCTGTTTTTT. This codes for CASSPPIRETGELFF.

Here the CDR3 reads CASSPPSREYIQYF. For the CDR3, the DNA is TGTGCCAGCAGCCCACCCTCGAGGGAGTACATTCAGTACTTC. The chain is built from TRBV7-9 and TRBJ2-4, with D possibly being TRBD2 (5 bases). The CDR3 consists of 14 residues. Per germline, CDR1 SEHNR and CDR2 FQNEAQ (reference sequence). V was cut by 5 bases and J by 8 bases, with 16 bases left in between. The full variable domain, rest sourced from reference TRBV7-9 and TRBJ2-4, is DTGVSQNPRHKITKRGQNVTFRCDPISEHNRLYWYRQTLGQGPEFLTYFQNEAQLEKSRLLSDRFSAERPKGSFSTLEIQRTEQGDSAMYLCASSPPSREYIQYFGAGTRLSVL.

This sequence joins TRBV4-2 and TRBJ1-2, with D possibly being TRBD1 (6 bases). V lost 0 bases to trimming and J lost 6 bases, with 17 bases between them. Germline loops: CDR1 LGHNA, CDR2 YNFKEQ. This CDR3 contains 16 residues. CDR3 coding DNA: TGTGCCAGCAGCCAAGATGCAGGGGCGCCCCTCCATGGCTACACCTTC. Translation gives CASSQDAGAPLHGYTF.

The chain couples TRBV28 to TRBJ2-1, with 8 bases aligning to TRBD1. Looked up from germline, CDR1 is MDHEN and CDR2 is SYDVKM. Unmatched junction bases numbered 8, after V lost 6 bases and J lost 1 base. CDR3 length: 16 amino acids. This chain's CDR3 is CASSPEQGGSYNEQFF. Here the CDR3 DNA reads TGTGCCAGCAGCCCTGAACAGGGGGGATCCTACAATGAGCAGTTCTTC.

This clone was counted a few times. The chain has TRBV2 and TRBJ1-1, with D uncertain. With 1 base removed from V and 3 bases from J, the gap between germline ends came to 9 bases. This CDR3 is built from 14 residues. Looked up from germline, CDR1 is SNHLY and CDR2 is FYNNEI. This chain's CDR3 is CASSEVSVYTEAFF. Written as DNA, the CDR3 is TGTGCCAGCAGTGAAGTCTCGGTTTACACTGAAGCTTTCTTT.

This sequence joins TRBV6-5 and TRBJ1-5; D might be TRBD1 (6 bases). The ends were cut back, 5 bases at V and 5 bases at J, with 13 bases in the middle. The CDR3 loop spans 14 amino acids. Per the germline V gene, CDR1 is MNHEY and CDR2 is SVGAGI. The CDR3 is CASSGDRKDQPQHF. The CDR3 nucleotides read TGTGCCAGCAGTGGAGACAGGAAGGATCAGCCCCAGCATTTT.

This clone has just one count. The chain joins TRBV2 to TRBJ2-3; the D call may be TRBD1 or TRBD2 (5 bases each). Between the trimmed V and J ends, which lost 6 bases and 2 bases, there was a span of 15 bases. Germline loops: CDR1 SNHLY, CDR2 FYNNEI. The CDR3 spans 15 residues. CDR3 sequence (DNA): TGTGCCAGCAGCCCATTGTGGGGGAACACAGATACGCAGTATTTT. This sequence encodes CASSPLWGNTDTQYF.

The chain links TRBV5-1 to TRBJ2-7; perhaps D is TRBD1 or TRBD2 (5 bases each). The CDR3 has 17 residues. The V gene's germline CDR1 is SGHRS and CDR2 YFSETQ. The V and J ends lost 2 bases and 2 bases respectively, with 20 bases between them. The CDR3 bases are TGCGCCAGCAGCTTTTCGGCTTTCCGGGACCGTCCCTACGAGCAGTACTTC. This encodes CASSFSAFRDRPYEQYF.

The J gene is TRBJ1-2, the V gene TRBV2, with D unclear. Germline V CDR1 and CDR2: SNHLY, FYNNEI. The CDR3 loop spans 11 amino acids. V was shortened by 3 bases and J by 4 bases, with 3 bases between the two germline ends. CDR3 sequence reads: CASSDSYGYTF. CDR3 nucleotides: TGTGCCAGCAGTGACAGCTATGGCTACACCTTC.

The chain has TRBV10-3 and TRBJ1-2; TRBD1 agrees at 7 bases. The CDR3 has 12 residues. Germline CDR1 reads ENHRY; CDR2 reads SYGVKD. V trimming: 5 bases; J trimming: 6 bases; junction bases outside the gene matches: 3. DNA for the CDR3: TGTGCCATCAGTCCACAGGGGCATGGCTACACCTTC. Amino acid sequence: CAISPQGHGYTF.

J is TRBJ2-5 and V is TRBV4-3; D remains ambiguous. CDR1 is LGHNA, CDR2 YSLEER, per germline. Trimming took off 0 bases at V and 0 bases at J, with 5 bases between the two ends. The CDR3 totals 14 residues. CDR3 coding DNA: TGCGCCAGCAGCCAAGAACCATACCAAGAGACCCAGTACTTC. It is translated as CASSQEPYQETQYF.

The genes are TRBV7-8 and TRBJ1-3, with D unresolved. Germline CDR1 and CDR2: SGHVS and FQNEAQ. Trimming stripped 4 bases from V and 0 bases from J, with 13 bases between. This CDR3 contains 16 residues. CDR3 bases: TGTGCCAGCAGCTCAAGGGAGGTGAGCTCTGGAAACACCATATATTTT. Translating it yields CASSSREVSSGNTIYF. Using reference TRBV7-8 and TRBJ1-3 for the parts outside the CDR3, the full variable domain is GAGVSQSPRYKVAKRGQDVALRCDPISGHVSLFWYQQALGQGPEFLTYFQNEAQLDKSGLPSDRFFAERPEGSVSTLKIQRTQQEDSAVYLCASSSREVSSGNTIYFGEGSWLTVV.

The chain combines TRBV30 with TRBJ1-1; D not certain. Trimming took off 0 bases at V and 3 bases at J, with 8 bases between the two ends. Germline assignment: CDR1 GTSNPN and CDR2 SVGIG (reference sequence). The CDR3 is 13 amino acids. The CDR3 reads CAWSVSRHTEAFF. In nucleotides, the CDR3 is TGTGCCTGGAGTGTATCCCGGCACACTGAAGCTTTCTTT.